The T cell receptor (beta chain) described here comes from a study of vaccination and CD4 T cells after COVID-19. Sample treatment: approximately 10-day PBMC culture with coronavirus spike peptide pools or control peptides (ViraFEST assay). Isolation of CD4+ T cells by negative selection took place after 10 days of culture. The assay that was used to sequence DNA from cultured CD4+ T cells was the Oncomine TCR Beta short-read assay. Investigators obtained genomic DNA by extraction from cultured CD4+ T cells. Using its own MiXCR run on the PCR reads, TCRdb lists one record per CDR3 protein. The sample gives some 13,000 distinct CDR3 sequences, 40% of which show up once; about 9.4% is in the top ten. The V gene's germline CDR1 is SGHRS and CDR2 YFSETQ. The CDR3 consists of 15 residues. Germline trimming cut 0 bases from V and 3 bases from J; bases unmatched to any gene: 4. Findings and limits, study-wide: Spike mono-reactivity was evident in 304 of the 307 vaccine-specific clones derived from convalescent patients.

About this clonotype: The antigen remains undetermined.

This chain links TRBV5-1 with TRBJ1-1; TRBD1 agrees at 8 bases. The TCR was taken from a human donor who had recovered from COVID-19. Sequencing was performed on CD4+ T cells from blood, cultured in vitro. In DNA form, the CDR3 reads TGCGCCAGCAGCTTGGAGGGCAGGGGGCACACTGAAGCTTTCTTT. It translates to CASSLEGRGHTEAFF.